The 5 T cell receptor beta chains reported below all come from one sample, sequenced in a study of T cells in Graves' hyperthyroidism and ophthalmopathy. RNA transcripts gave rise to amplified TCR beta CDR3 regions. The HTBI primer set drove a first-round RT-PCR of the TCR CDR3. TCRdb used MiXCR to reprocess the multiplex PCR reads, holding one entry per CDR3 protein. The sample records 94,000 or so distinct CDR3 sequences, about half being singletons. Source material: blood. These receptors all stem from a woman aged 40 to 55 with Graves' hyperthyroidism.

This chain joins TRBV20-1 and TRBJ2-5; 10 bases match TRBD2. Germline V gene sequence: CDR1 DFQATT, CDR2 SNEGSKA (reference sequence). V lost 2 bases and J lost 5; bases outside the gene matches: 8. This CDR3 is built from 15 residues. The CDR3 bases are TGCAGTGCTAGACGGACTAGCGGAACCGGGGAGACCCAGTACTTC. Its protein is CSARRTSGTGETQYF.

This clonotype came up many times. The rearrangement joins TRBV5-6 to TRBJ2-2; the D is unclear. CDR1 is SGHDT and CDR2 is YYEEEE in the germline V gene. The CDR3 length is 13 residues. Trimming shortened V by 4 bases and J by 1 base, and 5 bases separated the two germline ends. DNA of the CDR3: TGTGCCAGCAGCCCCAAGAACACCGGGGAGCTGTTTTTT. Translation: CASSPKNTGELFF.

Turning to this clonotype: A clone one base away is much larger, so this may be a read error. The V call is TRBV9, the J call TRBJ2-3; 12 nucleotides align to TRBD2. CDR1 is SGDLS and CDR2 is YYNGEE in the germline V gene. This CDR3 comprises 17 residues. For the CDR3, the DNA is TGTGCCAGCAGCGTCCGAGGGACTAGCGGGTTAACAGATACGCGGTATTTT. Its translation: CASSVRGTSGLTDTRYF.

This clonotype came up many times. V is TRBV7-2 and J is TRBJ2-3; perhaps TRBD2 as D (6 bases). Trimming pared 5 bases from V and 1 base from J, leaving 16 bases between. The CDR3 length is 16 residues. CDR1 is SGHTA, CDR2 FQGNSA, per germline. CDR3 bases: TGTGCCAGCAGCCGATCCCAGGTAGCGGGCACAGATACGCAGTATTTT. This gives the protein CASSRSQVAGTDTQYF.

The chain couples TRBV6-5 to TRBJ1-1; a possible D gene is TRBD1 (6 bases). The CDR3 loop spans 16 amino acids. Germline CDR1 is MNHEY and CDR2 is SVGAGI. The ends were cut back, 2 bases at V and 0 bases at J, with 13 bases in the middle. The CDR3 DNA reads TGTGCCAGCAGTTACGGCGCAGGGACAATGAACACTGAAGCTTTCTTT. This gives the protein CASSYGAGTMNTEAFF.